This TCR beta chain comes out of a study of blood T cell repertoires in COVID-19. Looked up from germline, CDR1 is SNHLY and CDR2 is FYNNEI. V shed 8 bases and J shed 3 bases, with 17 bases lying between them. There are 15 residues in the CDR3. TCRdb keeps only in-frame clones here, not all; method: immunoSEQ multiplex PCR. The profile shows 95,000 to 100,000 clones, 85% to 95% of them singletons. The sequence came from a man aged 50 to 60 with active COVID-19. This chain joins TRBV2 and TRBJ1-5; the D gene is possibly TRBD1 (6 bases). Sequencing was done on a sample of peripheral blood. The chain's CDR3 is CASGTWDTSNQPQHF. In DNA, the CDR3 is TGTGCCAGCGGAACCTGGGACACCTCCAATCAGCCCCAGCATTTT. The whole variable domain, filled in from reference TRBV2 and TRBJ1-5, reads EPEVTQTPSHQVTQMGQEVILRCVPISNHLYFYWYRQILGQKVEFLVSFYNNEISEKSEIFDDQFSVERPDGSNFTLKIRSTKLEDSAMYFCASGTWDTSNQPQHFGDGTRLSIL.